This T cell receptor (beta chain) was identified during a study of vaccination and CD4 T cells after COVID-19. Study-wide background: Overlapping spike peptides served as the stimulus for the cells. These peptides came from SARS-CoV-2 and from the common cold coronaviruses HCoV-NL63, HCoV-OC43 and HCoV-229E. Study-wide points: Vaccine-specific clones numbering 304 of 307 showed spike mono-reactivity in convalescent patients. SARS-CoV-2-reactive clonotypes showed a nonsignificant median rise from approximately 21 to 40.

The CDR3 covers 14 residues. V lost 5 bases and J lost 1; bases outside the gene matches: 6. Germline CDR1 SQVTM, CDR2 ANQGSEA. Treatment of the sample: roughly 10-day PBMC culture with coronavirus spike peptide pools or control peptides (ViraFEST assay). A few counts support this clonotype. The antigen is not known. An Oncomine TCR Beta short-read assay was used to sequence the DNA from cultured CD4+ T cells. Genomic DNA was taken out of cultured CD4+ T cells by extraction. TCRdb passed the PCR reads through MiXCR, listing each CDR3 protein once. In the table there are 12,000 or so distinct CDR3 sequences, 20% of which are singletons.

The origin of this receptor is a human donor who received a COVID-19 vaccine. The sample in question was CD4+ T cells from blood, cultured in vitro, obtained before SARS-CoV-2 vaccination. V is TRBV29-1 and J is TRBJ2-3; 7 bases align to TRBD1. DNA of the CDR3: TGCAGCGTTTTAACAGGGGCTGGCACAGATACGCAGTATTTT. It translates to CSVLTGAGTDTQYF.